This T cell receptor (beta chain) was observed in a study of PD-1 blockade in classical Hodgkin lymphoma. The repertoire was sequenced with immunoSEQ multiplex PCR; TCRdb's copy has only in-frame clones and lacks some. The table lists 99,000 or so clones, about 92% of them singletons, with under 20% in the top ten. Documented time point: cycle 4 day 1 (C4D1), after 6 weeks of nivolumab. All the patients suffered relapse after autologous stem cell transplantation, and brentuximab vedotin exposure differed. Overall study results and limits: Patients with a complete response exhibited baseline diversity comparable to newly diagnosed patients.

To note about this clone: The target antigen is unknown.

This CDR3 has 11 amino acids. V was trimmed by 7 bases and J by 4 bases, leaving 5 bases between them. CDR1 and CDR2 from the germline V gene are MNHNS and SASEGT. This chain connects TRBV6-1 to TRBJ2-1; D gene unclear. This specimen was peripheral blood mononuclear cells (PBMCs), taken before the fourth cycle of nivolumab. The TCR sequence derives from a human donor with classical Hodgkin lymphoma. The CDR3 region has the DNA TGTGCCAGCACCAATTACAATGAGCAGTTCTTC. Translated, it gives CASTNYNEQFF.